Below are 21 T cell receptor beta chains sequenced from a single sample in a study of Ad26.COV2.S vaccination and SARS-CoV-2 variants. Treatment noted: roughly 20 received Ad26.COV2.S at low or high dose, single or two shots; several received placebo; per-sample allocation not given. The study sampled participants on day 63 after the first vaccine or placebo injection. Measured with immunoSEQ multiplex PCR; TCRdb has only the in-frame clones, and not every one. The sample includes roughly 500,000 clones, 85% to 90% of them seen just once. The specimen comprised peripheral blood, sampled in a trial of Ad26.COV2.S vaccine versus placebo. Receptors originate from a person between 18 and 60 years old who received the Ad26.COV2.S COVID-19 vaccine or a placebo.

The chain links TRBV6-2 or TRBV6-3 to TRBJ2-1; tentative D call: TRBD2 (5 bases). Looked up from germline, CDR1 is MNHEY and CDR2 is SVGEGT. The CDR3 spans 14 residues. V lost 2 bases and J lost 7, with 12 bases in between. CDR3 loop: CASSYLPTSNEQFF. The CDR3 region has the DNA TGTGCCAGCAGTTACCTCCCTACTAGTAATGAGCAGTTCTTC.

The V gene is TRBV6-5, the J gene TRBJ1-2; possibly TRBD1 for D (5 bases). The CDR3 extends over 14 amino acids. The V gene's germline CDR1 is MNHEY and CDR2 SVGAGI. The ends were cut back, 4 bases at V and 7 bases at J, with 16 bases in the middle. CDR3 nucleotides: TGTGCCAGCAGTTTGTGGGGCAGGTCGTTTGGCTACACCTTC. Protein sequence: CASSLWGRSFGYTF.

The DNA for the CDR3 is TGTGCCAGCAGCCGCCTAGCAGGGGAAGAGACCCAGTACTTC. Its protein product is CASSRLAGEETQYF. The chain recombines TRBV5-6 with TRBJ2-5; D possibly corresponds to TRBD1 (6 bases). The V end lost 4 bases, the J end lost 3 bases, and 13 bases lay between the germline ends. Germline V gene data show CDR1 as SGHDT and CDR2 as YYEEEE. The CDR3 runs to 14 residues.

In DNA form, the CDR3 reads TGCAGCGGCAGGGGGGGGAGCACAGATACGCAGTATTTT. Translation: CSGRGGSTDTQYF. The rearrangement links TRBV29-1 to TRBJ2-3; the D call may be TRBD1 or TRBD2 (7 bases each). Germline V gene lookup returns CDR1 SQVTM and CDR2 ANQGSEA. The V and J ends lost 7 bases and 0 bases respectively, with 11 bases between them. CDR3 size: 13 residues.

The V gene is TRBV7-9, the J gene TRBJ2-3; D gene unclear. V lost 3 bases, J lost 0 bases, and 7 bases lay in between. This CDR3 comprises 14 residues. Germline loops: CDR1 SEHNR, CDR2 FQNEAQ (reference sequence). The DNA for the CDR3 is TGTGCCAGCAGCTTTACCCTTAGCACAGATACGCAGTATTTT. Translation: CASSFTLSTDTQYF.

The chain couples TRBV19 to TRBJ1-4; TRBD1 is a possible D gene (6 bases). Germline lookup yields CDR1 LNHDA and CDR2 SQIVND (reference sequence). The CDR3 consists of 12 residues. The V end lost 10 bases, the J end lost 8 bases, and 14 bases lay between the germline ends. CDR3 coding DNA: TGTGCCACTTGGGGGGGCTACGAAAAACTGTTTTTT. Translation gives CATWGGYEKLFF.

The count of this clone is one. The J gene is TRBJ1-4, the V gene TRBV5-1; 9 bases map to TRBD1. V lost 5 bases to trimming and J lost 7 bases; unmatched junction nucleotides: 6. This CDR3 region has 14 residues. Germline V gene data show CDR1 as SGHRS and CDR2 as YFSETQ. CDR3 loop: CASSQGTGIEKLFF. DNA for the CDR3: TGCGCCAGCAGTCAAGGGACAGGGATTGAAAAACTGTTTTTT.

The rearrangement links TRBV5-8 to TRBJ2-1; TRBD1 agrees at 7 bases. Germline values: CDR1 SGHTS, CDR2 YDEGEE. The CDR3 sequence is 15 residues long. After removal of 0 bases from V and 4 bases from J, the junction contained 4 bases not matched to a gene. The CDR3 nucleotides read TGTGCCAGCAGCTTGGGGGGACAGCTTTACAATGAGCAGTTCTTC. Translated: CASSLGGQLYNEQFF.

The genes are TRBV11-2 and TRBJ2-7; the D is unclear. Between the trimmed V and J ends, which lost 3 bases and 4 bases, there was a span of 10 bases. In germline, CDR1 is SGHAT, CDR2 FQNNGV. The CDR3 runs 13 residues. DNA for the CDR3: TGTGCCAGCAGCTTTGTATCTTCATACGAGCAGTACGTC. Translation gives CASSFVSSYEQYV.

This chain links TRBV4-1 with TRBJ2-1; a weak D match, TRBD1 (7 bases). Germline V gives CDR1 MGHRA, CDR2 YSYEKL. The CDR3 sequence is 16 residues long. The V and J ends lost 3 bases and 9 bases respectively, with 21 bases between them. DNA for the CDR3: TGCGCCAGCAGCCACCAAGGGGCCCGGGGGACAGTTGAGCAGTTCTTC. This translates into CASSHQGARGTVEQFF.

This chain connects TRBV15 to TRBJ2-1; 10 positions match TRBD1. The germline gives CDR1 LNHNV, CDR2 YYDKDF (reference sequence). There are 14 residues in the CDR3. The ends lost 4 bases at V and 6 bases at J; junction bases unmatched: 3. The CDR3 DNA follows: TGTGCCACCAGCACGACAGGGGGCTCCAATGAGCAGTTCTTC. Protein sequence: CATSTTGGSNEQFF.

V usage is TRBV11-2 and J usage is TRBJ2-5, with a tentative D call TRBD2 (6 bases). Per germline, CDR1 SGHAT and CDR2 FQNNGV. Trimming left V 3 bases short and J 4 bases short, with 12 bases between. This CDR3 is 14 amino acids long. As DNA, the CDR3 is TGTGCCAGCAGCTTTTACGGGGGAGGAGAGACCCAGTACTTC. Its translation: CASSFYGGGETQYF.

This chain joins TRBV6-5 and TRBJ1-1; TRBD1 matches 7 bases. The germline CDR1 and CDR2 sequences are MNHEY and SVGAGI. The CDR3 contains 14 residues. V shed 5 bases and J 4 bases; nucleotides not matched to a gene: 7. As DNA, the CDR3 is TGTGCCAGCAGTCGACAGGGCGTCGGCACTGAAGCTTTCTTT. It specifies CASSRQGVGTEAFF.

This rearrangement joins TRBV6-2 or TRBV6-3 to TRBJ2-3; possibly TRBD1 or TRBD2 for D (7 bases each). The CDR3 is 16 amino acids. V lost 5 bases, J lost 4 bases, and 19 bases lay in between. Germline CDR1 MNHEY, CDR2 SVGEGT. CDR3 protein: CASSTGVRGVADTQYF. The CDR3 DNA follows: TGTGCCAGCAGTACAGGGGTACGGGGGGTTGCAGATACGCAGTATTTT.

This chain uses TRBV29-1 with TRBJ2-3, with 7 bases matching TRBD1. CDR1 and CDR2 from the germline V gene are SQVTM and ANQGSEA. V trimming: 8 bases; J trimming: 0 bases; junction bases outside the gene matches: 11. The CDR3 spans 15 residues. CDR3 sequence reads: CSHLKGAISTDTQYF. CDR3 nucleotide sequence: TGCAGCCACCTTAAGGGGGCTATAAGCACAGATACGCAGTATTTT.

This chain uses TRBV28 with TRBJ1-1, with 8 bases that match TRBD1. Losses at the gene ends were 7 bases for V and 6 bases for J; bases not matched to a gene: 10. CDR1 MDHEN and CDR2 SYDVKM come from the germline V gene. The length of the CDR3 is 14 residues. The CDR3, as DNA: TGTGCCAGCAACCTTCACAGGGGGGGGGCTGAAGCTTTCTTT. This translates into CASNLHRGGAEAFF.

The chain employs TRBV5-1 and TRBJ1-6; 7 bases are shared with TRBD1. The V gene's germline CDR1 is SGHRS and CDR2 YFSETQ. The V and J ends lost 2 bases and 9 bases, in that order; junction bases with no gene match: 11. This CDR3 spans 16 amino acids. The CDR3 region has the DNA TGCGCCAGCAGCTTCGCCGGAGGGACAGCAAGTTCACCCCTCCACTTT. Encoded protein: CASSFAGGTASSPLHF.

In DNA form, the CDR3 reads TGTGCCAGCAGCGTGACTAGCGGGGACACAGATACGCAGTATTTT. This encodes CASSVTSGDTDTQYF. The rearrangement joins TRBV9 to TRBJ2-3; 11 bases are shared with TRBD2. The trim removed 2 bases at V and 2 bases at J, leaving 1 base unmatched. CDR1 and CDR2 from the germline V gene are SGDLS and YYNGEE. The CDR3 loop spans 15 amino acids.

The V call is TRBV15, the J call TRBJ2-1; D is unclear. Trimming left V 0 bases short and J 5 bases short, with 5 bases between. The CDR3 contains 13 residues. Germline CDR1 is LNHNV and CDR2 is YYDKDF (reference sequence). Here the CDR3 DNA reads TGTGCCACCAGCAGAGATAGAAACAATGAGCAGTTCTTC. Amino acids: CATSRDRNNEQFF.

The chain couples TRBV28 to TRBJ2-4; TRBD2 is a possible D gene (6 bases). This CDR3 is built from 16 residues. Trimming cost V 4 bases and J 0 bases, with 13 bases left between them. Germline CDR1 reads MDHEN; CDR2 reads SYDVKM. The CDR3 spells CASSSAGTSAKNIQYF. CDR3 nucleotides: TGTGCCAGCAGTTCAGCCGGGACTTCAGCCAAAAACATTCAGTACTTC.

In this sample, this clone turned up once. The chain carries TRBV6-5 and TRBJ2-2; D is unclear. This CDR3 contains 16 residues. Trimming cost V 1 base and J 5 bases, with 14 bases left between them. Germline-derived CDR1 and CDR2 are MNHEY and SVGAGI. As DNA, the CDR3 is TGTGCCAGCAGTTACTTAGGGTTTTTTAGAACCGGGGAGCTGTTTTTT. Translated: CASSYLGFFRTGELFF.